This TCR beta chain derives from a study of CD8 T cells in Susac syndrome (dated by TCRdb to between 2018 and 2021). In terms of the full investigation: Repertoire sequencing was used to test whether CD8+ T cell activation and differentiation in Susac syndrome was antigen driven.

Reading the germline V gene (reference sequence) gives CDR1 SGHNT and CDR2 YYREEE. The CDR3 measures 16 amino acids from cysteine to phenylalanine. Only the CDR3 DNA stays, 48 bases, in frame from base 1. Relative to germline, V is 2 bases shorter and J is 2 bases shorter, with 14 bases between their ends. Of note for this clonotype: The specificity of this receptor is unknown. Base qualities are not provided; no much larger clone lies one nucleotide away.

RNA was extracted using the RNeasy kit, and roughly 0.5 to 1 microgram was reverse transcribed with random hexamers. The immunoSEQ multiplex PCR assay, covering 54 Vbeta and 13 Jbeta segments, was used to amplify TCR beta CDR3 regions. To correct PCR amplification bias, a synthetic template baseline was used for both primer optimization and computational correction. As for how the authors treated the data: Reads were annotated to V, D and J genes per IMGT and analyzed with immunoSEQ Analyzer, keeping only productive sequences. Clonality was computed as one minus Shannon entropy normalized by log2 of the number of productive unique sequences. For each patient and control, public and private clones were evaluated within the 100 most prevalent clones. Clones were defined as Susac-specific when absent from the healthy and MS cohorts, from fewer than 1,300 published viral clones and from other ImmuneACCESS disease sequences. TCRdb redid the processing of the public reads, applying fastp at Q25 and MiXCR, and retained in-frame beta chains. Rows are combined by CDR3 protein, so each entry shows the most common genes and DNA. None of the V and J calls come from the authors' own analysis; TCRdb made them. Present in this sample are roughly 120,000 distinct CDR3 sequences, about 95% of which were seen just once. Roughly 0.087% of the sample is in the top ten clones.

The study at large found these results: The number of individuals in the TCR sequencing and HLA analysis was recognized as being relatively small.

High-throughput TCR beta sequencing profiled peripheral blood CD8+ and CD4+ T cells from healthy donors, Susac syndrome patients and multiple sclerosis patients. Healthy donors were age- and sex-matched controls. CD8+ TEMRA cells were enriched by FACS, while bulk CD8+ and CD4+ T cells were purified by magnetic negative isolation. Blood was drawn into EDTA tubes, processed within 24 hours, and PBMCs were isolated by density gradient centrifugation. PBMCs intended for TCR sequencing were cryopreserved in liquid nitrogen and were subsequently thawed in a 37 degrees C water bath. Purity of sorted or isolated CD4+, CD8+ and CD8+ TEMRA cells was at least 90%.

The chain was built from TRBV5-4 and TRBJ2-1; TRBD1 is a possible D gene, resting on 6 matching bases. The TCR comes from a human donor in good health. The sample taken for sequencing was CD4+ T cells from PBMCs. The base sequence is TGTGCCAGCAGCTTACCAGGGGTGGGGACCTACAATGAGCAGTTCTTC. The translation is CASSLPGVGTYNEQFF. The full variable domain, with segments outside the CDR3 supplied by the reference TRBV5-4 and TRBJ2-1 proteins, appears as ETGVTQSPTHLIKTRGQQVTLRCSSQSGHNTVSWYQQALGQGPQFIFQYYREEENGRGNFPPRFSGLQFPNYSSELNVNALELDDSALYLCASSLPGVGTYNEQFFGPGTRLTVL.